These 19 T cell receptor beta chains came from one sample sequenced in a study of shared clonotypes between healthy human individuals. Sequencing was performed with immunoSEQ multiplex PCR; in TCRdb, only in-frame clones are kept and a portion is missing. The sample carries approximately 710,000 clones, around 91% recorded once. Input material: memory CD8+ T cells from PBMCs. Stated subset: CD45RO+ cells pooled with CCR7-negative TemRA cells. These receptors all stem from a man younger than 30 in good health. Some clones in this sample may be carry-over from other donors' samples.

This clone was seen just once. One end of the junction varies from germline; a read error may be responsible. The CDR3 is CASSYSFTGSTDTQYF. The DNA of the CDR3 is TGTGCCAGCAGTTACTCTTTTACAGGGAGCACAGATACGCAGTATTTT. The J gene is TRBJ2-3, the V gene TRBV10-3; weak D call: TRBD1 (6 bases). The germline CDR1 and CDR2 sequences are ENHRY and SYGVKD. The CDR3 loop spans 16 amino acids.

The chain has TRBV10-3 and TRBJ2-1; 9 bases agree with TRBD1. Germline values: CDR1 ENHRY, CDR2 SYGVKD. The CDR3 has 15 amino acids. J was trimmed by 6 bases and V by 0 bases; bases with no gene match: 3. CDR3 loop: CAISESGTGFNEQFF. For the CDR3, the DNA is TGTGCCATCAGTGAGTCGGGGACAGGGTTCAATGAGCAGTTCTTC.

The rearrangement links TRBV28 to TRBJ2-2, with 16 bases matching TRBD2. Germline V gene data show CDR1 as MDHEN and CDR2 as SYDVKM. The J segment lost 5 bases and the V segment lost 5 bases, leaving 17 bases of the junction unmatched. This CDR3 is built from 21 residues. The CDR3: CASSGWSSGTSGRGITGELFF. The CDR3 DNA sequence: TGTGCCAGCAGTGGTTGGTCTTCCGGGACTAGCGGGAGGGGGATTACCGGGGAGCTGTTTTTT.

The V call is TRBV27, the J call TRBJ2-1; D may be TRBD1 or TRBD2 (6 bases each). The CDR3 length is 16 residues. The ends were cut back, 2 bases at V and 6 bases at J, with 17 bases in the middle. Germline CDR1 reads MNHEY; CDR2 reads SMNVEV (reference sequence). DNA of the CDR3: TGTGCCAGCAGTTTAAGGGGGACTTTAATGGCCAATGAGCAGTTCTTC. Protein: CASSLRGTLMANEQFF.

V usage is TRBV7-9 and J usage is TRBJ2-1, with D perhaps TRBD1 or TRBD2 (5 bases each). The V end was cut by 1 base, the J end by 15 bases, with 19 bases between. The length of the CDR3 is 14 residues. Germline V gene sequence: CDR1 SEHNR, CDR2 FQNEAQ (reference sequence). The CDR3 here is CASSLVGVVGRWFF. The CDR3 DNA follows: TGTGCCAGCAGCTTAGTGGGGGTCGTAGGCCGGTGGTTCTTC.

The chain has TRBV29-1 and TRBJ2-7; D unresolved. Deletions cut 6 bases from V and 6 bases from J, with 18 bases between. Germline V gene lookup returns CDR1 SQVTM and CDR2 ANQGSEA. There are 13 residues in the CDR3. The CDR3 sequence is CSVAVTPTPEQYF. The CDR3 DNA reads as TGCAGCGTGGCGGTCACCCCGACACCCGAGCAGTACTTC.

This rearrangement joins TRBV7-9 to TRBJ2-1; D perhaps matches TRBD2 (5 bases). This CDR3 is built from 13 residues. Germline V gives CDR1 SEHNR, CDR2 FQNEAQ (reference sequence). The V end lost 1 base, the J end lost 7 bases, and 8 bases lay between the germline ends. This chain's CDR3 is CASSLGGLNEQFF. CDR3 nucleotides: TGTGCCAGCAGCTTAGGAGGGTTGAATGAGCAGTTCTTC.

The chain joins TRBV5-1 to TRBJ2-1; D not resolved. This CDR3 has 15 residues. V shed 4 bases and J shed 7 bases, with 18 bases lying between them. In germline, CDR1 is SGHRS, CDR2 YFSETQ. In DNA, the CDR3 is TGCGCCAGCAGCAAACCTCCGGCGGCCGAGAATGAGCAGTTCTTC. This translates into CASSKPPAAENEQFF.

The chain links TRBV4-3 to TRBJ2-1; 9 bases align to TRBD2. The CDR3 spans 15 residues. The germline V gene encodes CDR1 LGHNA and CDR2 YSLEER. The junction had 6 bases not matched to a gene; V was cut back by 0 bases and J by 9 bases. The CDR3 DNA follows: TGCGCCAGCAGCCAAGATCGAGGTAGCGGGAGTGAGCAGTTCTTC. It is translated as CASSQDRGSGSEQFF.

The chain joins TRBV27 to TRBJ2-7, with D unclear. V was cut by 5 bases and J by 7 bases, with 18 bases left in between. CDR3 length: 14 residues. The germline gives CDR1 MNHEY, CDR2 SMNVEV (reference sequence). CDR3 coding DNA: TGTGCCAGCAGTCCGACCTCGACGGGCAGGGAGCAGTACTTC. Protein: CASSPTSTGREQYF.

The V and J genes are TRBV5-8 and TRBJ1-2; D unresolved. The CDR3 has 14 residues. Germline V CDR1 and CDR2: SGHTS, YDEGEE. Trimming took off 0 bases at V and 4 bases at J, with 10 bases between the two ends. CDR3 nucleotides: TGTGCCAGCAGCTTGGATACGGGCCTCTATGGCTACACCTTC. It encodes CASSLDTGLYGYTF.

CDR3 sequence: CAISESKGETQYF. In DNA, the CDR3 is TGTGCCATCAGTGAGTCGAAAGGGGAGACCCAGTACTTC. The rearrangement links TRBV10-3 to TRBJ2-5; no clear D gene. The germline V and J ends were trimmed by 0 bases and 5 bases, with 7 bases remaining between them. Per the germline V gene, CDR1 is ENHRY and CDR2 is SYGVKD. The CDR3 spans 13 residues.

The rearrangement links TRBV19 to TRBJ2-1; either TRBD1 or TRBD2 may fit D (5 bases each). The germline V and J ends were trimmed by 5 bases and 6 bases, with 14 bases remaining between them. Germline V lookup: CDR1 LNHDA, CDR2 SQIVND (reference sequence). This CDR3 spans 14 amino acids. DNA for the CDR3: TGTGCCAGTAGTTTTCGGGGACCGTTCAATGAGCAGTTCTTC. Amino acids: CASSFRGPFNEQFF.

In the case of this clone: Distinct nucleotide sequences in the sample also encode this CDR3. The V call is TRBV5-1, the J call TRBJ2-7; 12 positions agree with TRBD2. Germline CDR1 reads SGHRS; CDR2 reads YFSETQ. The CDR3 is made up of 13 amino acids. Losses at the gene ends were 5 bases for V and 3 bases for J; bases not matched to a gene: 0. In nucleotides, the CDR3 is TGCGCCAGCAGGACTAGCGGGAGCTACGAGCAGTACTTC. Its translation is CASRTSGSYEQYF.

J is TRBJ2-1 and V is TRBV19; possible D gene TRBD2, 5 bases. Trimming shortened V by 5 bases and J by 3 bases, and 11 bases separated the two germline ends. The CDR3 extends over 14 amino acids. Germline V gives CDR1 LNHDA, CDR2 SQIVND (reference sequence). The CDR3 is CASSAVGDYNEQFF. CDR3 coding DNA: TGTGCCAGTAGTGCCGTGGGAGACTACAATGAGCAGTTCTTC.

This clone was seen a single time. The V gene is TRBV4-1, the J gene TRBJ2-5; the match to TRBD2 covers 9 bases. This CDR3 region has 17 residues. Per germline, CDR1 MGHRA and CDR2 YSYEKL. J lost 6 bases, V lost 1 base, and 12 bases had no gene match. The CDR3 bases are TGCGCCAGCAGCCAAGGACCTGGTGCTAGCGGGACCAAGACCCAGTACTTC. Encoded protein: CASSQGPGASGTKTQYF.

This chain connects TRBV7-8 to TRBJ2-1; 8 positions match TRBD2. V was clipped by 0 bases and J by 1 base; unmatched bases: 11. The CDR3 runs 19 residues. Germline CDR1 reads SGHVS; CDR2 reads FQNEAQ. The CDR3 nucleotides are TGTGCCAGCAGCTTAGCCACTAGCGGCTGGAGGAGTTCCTACAATGAGCAGTTCTTC. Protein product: CASSLATSGWRSSYNEQFF.

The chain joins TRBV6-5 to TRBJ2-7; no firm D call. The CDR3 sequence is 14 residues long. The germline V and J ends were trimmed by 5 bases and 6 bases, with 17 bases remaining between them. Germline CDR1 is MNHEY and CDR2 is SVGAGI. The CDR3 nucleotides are TGTGCCAGCAGTCTAGGACCGTTCTTGGGCGAGCAGTACTTC. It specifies CASSLGPFLGEQYF.

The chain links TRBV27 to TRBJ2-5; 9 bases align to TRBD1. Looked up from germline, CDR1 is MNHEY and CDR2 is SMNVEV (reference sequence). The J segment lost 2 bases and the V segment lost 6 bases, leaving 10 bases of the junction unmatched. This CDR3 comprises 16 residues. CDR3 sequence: CASSVIPGQGQETQYF. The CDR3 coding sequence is TGTGCCAGCAGCGTTATTCCGGGACAGGGACAAGAGACCCAGTACTTC.